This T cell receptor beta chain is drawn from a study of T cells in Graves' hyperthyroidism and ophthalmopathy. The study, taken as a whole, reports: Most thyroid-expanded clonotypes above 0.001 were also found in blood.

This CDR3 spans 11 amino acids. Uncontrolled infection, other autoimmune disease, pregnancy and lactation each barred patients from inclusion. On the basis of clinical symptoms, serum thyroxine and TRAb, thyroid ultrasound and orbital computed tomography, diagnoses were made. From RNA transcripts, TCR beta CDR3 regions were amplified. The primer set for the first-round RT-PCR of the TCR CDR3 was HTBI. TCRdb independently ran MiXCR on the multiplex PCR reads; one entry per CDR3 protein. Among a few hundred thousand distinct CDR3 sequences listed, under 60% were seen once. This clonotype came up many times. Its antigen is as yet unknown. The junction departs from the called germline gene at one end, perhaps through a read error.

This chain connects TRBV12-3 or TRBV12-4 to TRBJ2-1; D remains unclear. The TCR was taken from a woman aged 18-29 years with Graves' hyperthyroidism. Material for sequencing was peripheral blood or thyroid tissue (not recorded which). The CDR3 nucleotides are TGTGCCAGCAGCTTAGGAACAGAGCAGTTCTTC. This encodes CASSLGTEQFF.